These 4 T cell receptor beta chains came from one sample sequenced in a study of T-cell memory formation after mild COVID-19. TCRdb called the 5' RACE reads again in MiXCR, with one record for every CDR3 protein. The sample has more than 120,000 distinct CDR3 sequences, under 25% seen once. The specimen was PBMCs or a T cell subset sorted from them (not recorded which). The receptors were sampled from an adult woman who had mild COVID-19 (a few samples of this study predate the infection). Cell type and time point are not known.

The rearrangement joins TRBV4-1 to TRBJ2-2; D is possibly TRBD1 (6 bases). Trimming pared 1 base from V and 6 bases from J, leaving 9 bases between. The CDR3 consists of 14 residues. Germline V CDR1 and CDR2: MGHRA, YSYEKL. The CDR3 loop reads CASSQVSGAGELFF. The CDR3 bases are TGCGCCAGCAGCCAAGTCTCAGGGGCCGGGGAGCTGTTTTTT.

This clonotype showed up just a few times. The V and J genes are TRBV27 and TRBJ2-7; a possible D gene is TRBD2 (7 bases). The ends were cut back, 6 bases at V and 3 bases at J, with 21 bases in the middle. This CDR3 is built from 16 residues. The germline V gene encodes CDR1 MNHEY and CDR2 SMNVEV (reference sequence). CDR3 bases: TGTGCCAGCAGCCCGCTGGGGGCGGGGGACCTCTACGAGCAGTACTTC. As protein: CASSPLGAGDLYEQYF.

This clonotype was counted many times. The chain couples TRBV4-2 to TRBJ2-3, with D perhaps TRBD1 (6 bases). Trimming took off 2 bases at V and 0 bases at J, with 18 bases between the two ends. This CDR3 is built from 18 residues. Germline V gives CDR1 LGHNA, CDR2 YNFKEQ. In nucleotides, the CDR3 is TGTGCCAGCAGCCAAAAGGTCCAAGGGGGAGCTAGCACAGATACGCAGTATTTT. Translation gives CASSQKVQGGASTDTQYF.

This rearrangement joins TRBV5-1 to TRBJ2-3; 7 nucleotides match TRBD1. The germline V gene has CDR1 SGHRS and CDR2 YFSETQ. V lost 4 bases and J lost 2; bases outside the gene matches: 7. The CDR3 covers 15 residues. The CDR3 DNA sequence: TGCGCCAGCAGCATCACAGGACAGGACACAGATACGCAGTATTTT. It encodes CASSITGQDTDTQYF.